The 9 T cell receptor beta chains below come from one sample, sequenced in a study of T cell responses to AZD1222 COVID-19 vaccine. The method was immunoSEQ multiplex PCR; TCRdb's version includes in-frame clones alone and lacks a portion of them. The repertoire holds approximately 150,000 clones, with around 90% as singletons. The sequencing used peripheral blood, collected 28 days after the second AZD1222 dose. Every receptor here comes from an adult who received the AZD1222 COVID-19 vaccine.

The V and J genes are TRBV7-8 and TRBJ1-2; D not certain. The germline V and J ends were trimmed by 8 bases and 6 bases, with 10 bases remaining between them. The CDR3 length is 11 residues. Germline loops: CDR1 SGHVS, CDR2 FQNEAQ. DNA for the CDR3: TGTGCCAGCGGGGAAGAACATGGCTACACCTTC. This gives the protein CASGEEHGYTF.

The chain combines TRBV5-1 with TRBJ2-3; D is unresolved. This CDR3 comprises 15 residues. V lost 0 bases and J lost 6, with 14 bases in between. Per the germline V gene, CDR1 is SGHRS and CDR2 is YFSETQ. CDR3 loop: CASSLGVGSLDTQYF. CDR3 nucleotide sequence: TGCGCCAGCAGCTTGGGCGTAGGCTCGCTGGATACGCAGTATTTT.

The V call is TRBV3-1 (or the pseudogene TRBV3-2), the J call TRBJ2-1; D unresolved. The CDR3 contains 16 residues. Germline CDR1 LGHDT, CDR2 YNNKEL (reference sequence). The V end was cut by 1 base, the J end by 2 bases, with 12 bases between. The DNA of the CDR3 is TGTGCCAGCAGCCAAGGCGATATCCCCCCCTACAATGAGCAGTTCTTC. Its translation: CASSQGDIPPYNEQFF.

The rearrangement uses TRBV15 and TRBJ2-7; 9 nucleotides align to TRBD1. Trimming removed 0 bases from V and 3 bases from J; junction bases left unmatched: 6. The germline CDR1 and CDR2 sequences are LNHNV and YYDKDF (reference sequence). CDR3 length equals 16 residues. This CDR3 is CATSRDPGQGSYEQYF. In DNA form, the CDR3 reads TGTGCCACCAGCAGAGATCCGGGACAGGGAAGCTACGAGCAGTACTTC.

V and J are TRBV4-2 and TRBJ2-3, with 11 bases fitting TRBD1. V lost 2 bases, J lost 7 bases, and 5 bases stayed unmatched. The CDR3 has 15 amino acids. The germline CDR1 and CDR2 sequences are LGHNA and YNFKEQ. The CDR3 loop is CASSQQGQGVNTQYF. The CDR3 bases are TGTGCCAGCAGCCAACAGGGACAGGGGGTTAATACGCAGTATTTT.

The DNA of the CDR3 is TGTGCCAGCAGGTGGGAGACCCAGTACTTC. It is translated as CASRWETQYF. The chain recombines TRBV6-5 with TRBJ2-5; D is unclear. The V end lost 6 bases, the J end lost 5 bases, and 4 bases lay between the germline ends. Germline values: CDR1 MNHEY, CDR2 SVGAGI. The CDR3 has 10 residues.

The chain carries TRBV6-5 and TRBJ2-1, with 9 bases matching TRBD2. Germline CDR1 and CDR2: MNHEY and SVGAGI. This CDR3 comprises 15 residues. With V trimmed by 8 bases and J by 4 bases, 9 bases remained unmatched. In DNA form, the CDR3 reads TGTGCCAGCGTACGGGCGGGGGGGCAATACAATGAGCAGTTCTTC. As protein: CASVRAGGQYNEQFF.

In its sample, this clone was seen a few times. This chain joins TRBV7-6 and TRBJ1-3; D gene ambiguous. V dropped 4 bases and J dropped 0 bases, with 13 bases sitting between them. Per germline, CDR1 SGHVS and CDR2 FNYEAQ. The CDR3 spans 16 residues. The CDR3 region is CASSSLKRSSGNTIYF. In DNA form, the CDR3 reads TGTGCCAGCAGCTCCCTTAAACGGAGCTCTGGAAACACCATATATTTT.

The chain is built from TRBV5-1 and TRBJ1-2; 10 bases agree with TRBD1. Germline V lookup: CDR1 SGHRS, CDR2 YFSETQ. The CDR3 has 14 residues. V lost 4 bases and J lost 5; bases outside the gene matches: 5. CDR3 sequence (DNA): TGCGCCAGCAGCCCGGACAGGGGGGTGTATGGCTACACCTTC. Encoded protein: CASSPDRGVYGYTF.